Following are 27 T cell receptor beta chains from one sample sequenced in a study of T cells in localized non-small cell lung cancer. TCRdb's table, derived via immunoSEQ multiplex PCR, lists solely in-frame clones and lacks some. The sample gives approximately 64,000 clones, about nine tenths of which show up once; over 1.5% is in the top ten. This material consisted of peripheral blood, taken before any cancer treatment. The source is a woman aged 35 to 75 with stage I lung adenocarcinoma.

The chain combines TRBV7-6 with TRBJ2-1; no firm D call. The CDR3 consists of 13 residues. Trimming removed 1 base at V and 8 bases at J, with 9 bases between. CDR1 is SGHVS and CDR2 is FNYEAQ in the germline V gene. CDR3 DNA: TGTGCCAGCAGCTTAGTCGGGCTAGATGAGCAGTTCTTC. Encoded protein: CASSLVGLDEQFF.

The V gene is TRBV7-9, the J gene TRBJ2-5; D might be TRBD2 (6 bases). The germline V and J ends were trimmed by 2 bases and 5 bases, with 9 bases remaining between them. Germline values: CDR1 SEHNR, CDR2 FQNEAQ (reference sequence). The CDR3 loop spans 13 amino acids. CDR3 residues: CASSLTGVETQYF. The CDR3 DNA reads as TGTGCCAGCAGCTTAACGGGAGTGGAGACCCAGTACTTC.

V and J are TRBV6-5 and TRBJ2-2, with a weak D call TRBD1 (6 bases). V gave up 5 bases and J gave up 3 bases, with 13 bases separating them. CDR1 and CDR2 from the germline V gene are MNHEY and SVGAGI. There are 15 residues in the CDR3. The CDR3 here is CASSPGTSHTGELFF. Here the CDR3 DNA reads TGTGCCAGCAGTCCCGGGACATCTCACACCGGGGAGCTGTTTTTT.

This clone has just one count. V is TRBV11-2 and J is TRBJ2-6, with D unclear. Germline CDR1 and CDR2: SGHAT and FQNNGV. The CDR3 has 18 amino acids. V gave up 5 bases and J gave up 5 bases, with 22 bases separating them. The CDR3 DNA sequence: TGTGCCAGCAGCCAAATGTGCAAGCAACAAAGTCGGGCCAACGTCCTGACTTTC. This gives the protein CASSQMCKQQSRANVLTF.

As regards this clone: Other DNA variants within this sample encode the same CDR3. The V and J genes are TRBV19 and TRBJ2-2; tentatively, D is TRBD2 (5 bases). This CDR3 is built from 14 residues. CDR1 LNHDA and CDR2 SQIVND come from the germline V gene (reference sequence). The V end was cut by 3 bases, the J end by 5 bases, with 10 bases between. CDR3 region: CASSIVGETGELFF. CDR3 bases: TGTGCCAGTAGTATCGTGGGAGAAACCGGGGAGCTGTTTTTT.

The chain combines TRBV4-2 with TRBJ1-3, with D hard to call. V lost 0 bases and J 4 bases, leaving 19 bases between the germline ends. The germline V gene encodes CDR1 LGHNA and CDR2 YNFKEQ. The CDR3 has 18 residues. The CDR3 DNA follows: TGTGCCAGCAGCCAAGAACCCCTGGTCGGGGAAAGAGGAAACACCATATATTTT. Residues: CASSQEPLVGERGNTIYF.

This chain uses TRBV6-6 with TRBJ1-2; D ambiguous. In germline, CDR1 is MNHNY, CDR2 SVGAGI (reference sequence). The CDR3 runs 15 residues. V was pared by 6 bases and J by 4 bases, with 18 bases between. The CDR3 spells CASSPDGNRVYGYTF. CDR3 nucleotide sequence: TGTGCCAGCAGCCCCGATGGGAACAGAGTCTATGGCTACACCTTC.

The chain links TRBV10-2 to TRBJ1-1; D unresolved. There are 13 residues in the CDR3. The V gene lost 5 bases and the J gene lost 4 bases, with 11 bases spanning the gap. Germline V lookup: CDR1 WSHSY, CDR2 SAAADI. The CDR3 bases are TGCGCCAGCAGTCTACATCTTACCACTGAAGCTTTCTTT. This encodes CASSLHLTTEAFF.

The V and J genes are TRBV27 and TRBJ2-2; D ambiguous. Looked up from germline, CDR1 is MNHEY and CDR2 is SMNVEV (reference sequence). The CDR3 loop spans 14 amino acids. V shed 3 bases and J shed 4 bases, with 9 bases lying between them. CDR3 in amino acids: CASSFGRSTGELFF. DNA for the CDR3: TGTGCCAGCAGTTTCGGTCGTAGCACCGGGGAGCTGTTTTTT.

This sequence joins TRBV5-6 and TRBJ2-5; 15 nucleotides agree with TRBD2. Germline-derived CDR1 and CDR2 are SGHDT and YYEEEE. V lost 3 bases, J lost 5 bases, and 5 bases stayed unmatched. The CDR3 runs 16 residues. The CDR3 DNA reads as TGTGCCAGCAGCTGGACTAGCGGGGGGGCTGCGGAGACCCAGTACTTC. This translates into CASSWTSGGAAETQYF.

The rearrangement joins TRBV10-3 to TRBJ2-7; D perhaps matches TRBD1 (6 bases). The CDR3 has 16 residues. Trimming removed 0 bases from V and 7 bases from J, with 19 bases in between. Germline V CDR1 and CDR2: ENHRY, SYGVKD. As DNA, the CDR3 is TGTGCCATCAGTGAGTCCTTGGAACAGGGACGAGGAGAGCAGTACTTC. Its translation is CAISESLEQGRGEQYF.

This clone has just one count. CDR3 in DNA: TGTGCCTGGAGTGTAGTTCGTTGGGCTAGAGCTGGAAACACCATATATTTT. Its protein is CAWSVVRWARAGNTIYF. The chain is built from TRBV30 and TRBJ1-3; D ambiguous. Germline CDR1 and CDR2: GTSNPN and SVGIG (reference sequence). V lost 0 bases, J lost 2 bases, and 17 bases lay in between. The CDR3 has 17 residues.

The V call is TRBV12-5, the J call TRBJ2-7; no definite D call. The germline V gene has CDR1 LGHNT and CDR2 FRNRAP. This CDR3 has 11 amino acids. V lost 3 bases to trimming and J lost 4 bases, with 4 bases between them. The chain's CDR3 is CASGFGYEQYF. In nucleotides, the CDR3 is TGTGCTAGTGGTTTTGGGTACGAGCAGTACTTC. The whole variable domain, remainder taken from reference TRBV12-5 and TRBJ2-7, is DARVTQTPRHKVTEMGQEVTMRCQPILGHNTVFWYRQTMMQGLELLAYFRNRAPLDDSGMPKDRFSAEMPDATLATLKIQPSEPRDSAVYFCASGFGYEQYFGPGTRLTVT.

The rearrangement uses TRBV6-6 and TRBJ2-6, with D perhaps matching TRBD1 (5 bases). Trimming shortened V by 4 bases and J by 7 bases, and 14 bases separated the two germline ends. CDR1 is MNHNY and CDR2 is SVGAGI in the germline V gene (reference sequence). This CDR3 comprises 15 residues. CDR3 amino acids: CASSSPGWGANVLTF. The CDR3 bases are TGTGCCAGCAGTTCCCCAGGGTGGGGAGCCAACGTCCTGACTTTC.

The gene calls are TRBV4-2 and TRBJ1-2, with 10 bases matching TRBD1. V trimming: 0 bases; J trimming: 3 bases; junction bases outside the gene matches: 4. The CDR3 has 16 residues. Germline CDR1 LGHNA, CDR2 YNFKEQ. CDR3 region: CASSQDPGTGDYGYTF. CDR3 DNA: TGTGCCAGCAGCCAAGATCCCGGGACAGGGGACTATGGCTACACCTTC.

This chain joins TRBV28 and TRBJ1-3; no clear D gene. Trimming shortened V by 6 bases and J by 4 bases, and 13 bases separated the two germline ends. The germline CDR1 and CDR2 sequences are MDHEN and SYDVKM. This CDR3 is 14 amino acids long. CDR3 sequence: CASRLDVGGNTIYF. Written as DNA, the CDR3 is TGTGCCAGCAGGCTTGATGTAGGGGGAAACACCATATATTTT. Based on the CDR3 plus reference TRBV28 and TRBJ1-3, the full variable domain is DVKVTQSSRYLVKRTGEKVFLECVQDMDHENMFWYRQDPGLGLRLIYFSYDVKMKEKGDIPEGYSVSREKKERFSLILESASTNQTSMYLCASRLDVGGNTIYFGEGSWLTVV.

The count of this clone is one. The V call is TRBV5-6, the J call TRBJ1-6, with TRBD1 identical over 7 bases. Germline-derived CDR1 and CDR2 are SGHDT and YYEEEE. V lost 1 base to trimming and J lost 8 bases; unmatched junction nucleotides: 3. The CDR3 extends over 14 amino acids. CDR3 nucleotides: TGTGCCAGCAGCTTGAACAGGGGAGATTCACCCCTCCACTTT. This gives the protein CASSLNRGDSPLHF.

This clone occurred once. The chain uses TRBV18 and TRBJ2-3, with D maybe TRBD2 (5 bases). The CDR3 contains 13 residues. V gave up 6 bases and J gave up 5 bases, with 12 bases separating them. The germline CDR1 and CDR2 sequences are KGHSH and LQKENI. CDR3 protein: CASSRKGGDTQYF. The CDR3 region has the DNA TGTGCCAGCTCTCGAAAAGGAGGAGATACGCAGTATTTT.

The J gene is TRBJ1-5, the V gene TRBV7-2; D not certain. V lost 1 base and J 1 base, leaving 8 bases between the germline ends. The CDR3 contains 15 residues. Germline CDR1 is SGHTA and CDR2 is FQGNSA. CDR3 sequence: CASSLDGGSNQPQHF. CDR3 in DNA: TGTGCCAGCAGCTTAGACGGCGGGAGCAATCAGCCCCAGCATTTT. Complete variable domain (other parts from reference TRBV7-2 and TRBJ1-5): GAGVSQSPSNKVTEKGKDVELRCDPISGHTALYWYRQSLGQGLEFLIYFQGNSAPDKSGLPSDRFSAERTGGSVSTLTIQRTQQEDSAVYLCASSLDGGSNQPQHFGDGTRLSIL.

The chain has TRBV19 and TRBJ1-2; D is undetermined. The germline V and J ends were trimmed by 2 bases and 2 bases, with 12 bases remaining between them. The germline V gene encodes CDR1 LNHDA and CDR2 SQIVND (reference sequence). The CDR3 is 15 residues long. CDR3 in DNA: TGTGCCAGTAGTATAAGTATCGCAGCCAACTATGGCTACACCTTC. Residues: CASSISIAANYGYTF. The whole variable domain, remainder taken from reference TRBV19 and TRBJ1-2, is DGGITQSPKYLFRKEGQNVTLSCEQNLNHDAMYWYRQDPGQGLRLIYYSQIVNDFQKGDIAEGYSVSREKKESFPLTVTSAQKNPTAFYLCASSISIAANYGYTFGSGTRLTVV.

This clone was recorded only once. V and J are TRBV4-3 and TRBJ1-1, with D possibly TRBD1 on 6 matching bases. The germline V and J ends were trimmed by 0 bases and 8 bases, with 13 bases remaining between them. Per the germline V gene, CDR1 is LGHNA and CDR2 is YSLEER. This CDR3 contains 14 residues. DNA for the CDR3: TGCGCCAGCAGCCAAGACCGGGGGGGGCCCGAAGCTTTCTTT. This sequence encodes CASSQDRGGPEAFF.

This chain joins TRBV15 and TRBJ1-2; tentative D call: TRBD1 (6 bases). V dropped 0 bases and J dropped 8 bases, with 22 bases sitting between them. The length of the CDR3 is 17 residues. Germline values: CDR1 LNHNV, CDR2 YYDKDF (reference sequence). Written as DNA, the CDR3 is TGTGCCACCAGCAGAGATTCCTCGGCAGGGGAGAACGGCGGCTACACCTTC. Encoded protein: CATSRDSSAGENGGYTF.

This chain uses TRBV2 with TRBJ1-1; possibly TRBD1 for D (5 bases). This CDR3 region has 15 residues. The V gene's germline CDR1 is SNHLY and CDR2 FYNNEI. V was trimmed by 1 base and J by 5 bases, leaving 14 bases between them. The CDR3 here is CASSEEGGGWTEAFF. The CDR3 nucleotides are TGTGCCAGCAGTGAAGAGGGCGGGGGTTGGACTGAAGCTTTCTTT.

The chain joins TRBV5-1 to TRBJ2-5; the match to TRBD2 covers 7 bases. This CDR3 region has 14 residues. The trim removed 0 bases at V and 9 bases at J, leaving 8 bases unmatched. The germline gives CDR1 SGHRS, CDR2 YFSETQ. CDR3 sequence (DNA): TGCGCCAGCAGCTTGGCCCAAGGGAGGGAGGCCCAGTACTTC. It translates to CASSLAQGREAQYF.

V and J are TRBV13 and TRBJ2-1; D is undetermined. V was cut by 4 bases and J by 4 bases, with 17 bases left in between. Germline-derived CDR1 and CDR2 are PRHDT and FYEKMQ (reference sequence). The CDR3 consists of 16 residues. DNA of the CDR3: TGTGCCAGCAGCTCAGCCTACAGAAGCCTTTACAATGAGCAGTTCTTC. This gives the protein CASSSAYRSLYNEQFF.

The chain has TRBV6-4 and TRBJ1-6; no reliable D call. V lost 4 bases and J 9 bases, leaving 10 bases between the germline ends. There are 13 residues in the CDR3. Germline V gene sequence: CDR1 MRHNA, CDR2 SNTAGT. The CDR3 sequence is CASSAILGSPLHF. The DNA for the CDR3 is TGTGCCAGCAGTGCAATTCTGGGTTCACCCCTCCACTTT.

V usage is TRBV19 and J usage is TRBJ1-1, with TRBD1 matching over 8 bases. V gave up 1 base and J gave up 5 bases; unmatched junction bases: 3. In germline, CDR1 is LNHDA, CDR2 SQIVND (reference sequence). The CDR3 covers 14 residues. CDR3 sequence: CASSIVNRGTEAFF. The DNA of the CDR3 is TGTGCCAGTAGTATAGTGAACAGGGGGACTGAAGCTTTCTTT.